This T cell receptor beta chain was documented in a study of neoadjuvant anti-PD-1 for oral cavity cancer. General study results and limits: Higher pretreatment blood Treg/Th17 ratios correlated with higher pretreatment blood and lower post-treatment tumor TCRbeta clonality.

The germline V and J ends were trimmed by 0 bases and 3 bases, with 12 bases remaining between them. The CDR3 is 15 residues long. Looked up from germline, CDR1 is SGDLS and CDR2 is YYNGEE. Indicated time point: after neoadjuvant nivolumab, at surgical resection. This clone came up a few times. Its antigen is unidentified. Sequenced by immunoSEQ multiplex PCR; TCRdb stores in-frame clones only, minus some. The repertoire holds 63,000 or so clones, with roughly nine tenths as singletons. The rearrangement joins TRBV9 to TRBJ1-1; D gene unclear. The material sequenced was PBMCs, taken after nivolumab (anti-PD-1) treatment. This TCR was sampled from a person between 40 and 80 years old with oral cavity squamous cell carcinoma. The CDR3 loop is CASSVAASAYTEAFF. DNA of the CDR3: TGTGCCAGCAGCGTAGCGGCCAGCGCCTACACTGAAGCTTTCTTT.